One and the same sample provided the 18 T cell receptor beta chains below, sequenced in a study of blood T cell repertoires in COVID-19. The data were produced by immunoSEQ multiplex PCR, yet TCRdb's version contains in-frame clones alone and is incomplete. The data hold 80,000 to 130,000 clones, with around 90% observed a single time. Sample: peripheral blood. Source of these receptors: a woman aged 55-75 years with acute or convalescent COVID-19.

The rearrangement joins TRBV7-3 to TRBJ2-1; 12 bases fit TRBD2. Germline-derived CDR1 and CDR2 are SGHTA and FQGTGA. There are 17 residues in the CDR3. Unmatched junction bases numbered 11, after V lost 5 bases and J lost 6 bases. As DNA, the CDR3 is TGTGCCAGCAGCCTGGGACTAGCGGGTCTCACTTCCAATGAGCAGTTCTTC. This codes for CASSLGLAGLTSNEQFF.

The chain carries TRBV19 and TRBJ1-5, with TRBD1 matching over 10 bases. The CDR3 has 16 amino acids. Germline V CDR1 and CDR2: LNHDA, SQIVND (reference sequence). With V trimmed by 5 bases and J by 7 bases, 11 bases remained unmatched. In nucleotides, the CDR3 is TGTGCCAGTAGTTTGGGACAGGGGCTGAGTGGGCAGCCCCAGCATTTT. This sequence encodes CASSLGQGLSGQPQHF.

The chain is built from TRBV5-1 and TRBJ2-1, with D possibly matching TRBD2 (5 bases). CDR3 length: 18 residues. V was shortened by 0 bases and J by 2 bases, with 18 bases between the two germline ends. CDR1 and CDR2 from the germline V gene are SGHRS and YFSETQ. The CDR3 bases are TGCGCCAGCAGCTTGGACTTGGGTCGAGCGGCCCCCTACAATGAGCAGTTCTTC. It codes for CASSLDLGRAAPYNEQFF.

The gene calls are TRBV6-5 and TRBJ2-7; weak D call: TRBD2 (5 bases). The ends were cut back, 6 bases at V and 11 bases at J, with 17 bases in the middle. The CDR3 runs 12 residues. The germline gives CDR1 MNHEY, CDR2 SVGAGI. The CDR3 reads CASRRLGRDEYF. The CDR3 DNA follows: TGTGCCAGCAGGCGATTAGGGAGAGACGAGTACTTC.

The chain is built from TRBV3-1 (or the pseudogene TRBV3-2) and TRBJ1-1; D is uncertain. Germline V lookup: CDR1 LGHDT, CDR2 YNNKEL (reference sequence). The length of the CDR3 is 14 residues. V lost 0 bases and J lost 1, with 6 bases in between. In DNA form, the CDR3 reads TGTGCCAGCAGCCAAGAGGAGGGGAACACTGAAGCTTTCTTT. Its protein is CASSQEEGNTEAFF.

Details on this clone: This specimen includes other DNA sequences encoding the same CDR3. This sequence joins TRBV28 and TRBJ1-5, with D maybe TRBD1 (5 bases). Germline V gene data show CDR1 as MDHEN and CDR2 as SYDVKM. The CDR3 is 14 amino acids. V shed 1 base and J shed 5 bases, with 9 bases lying between them. CDR3 DNA: TGTGCCAGCAGTTTATCAGGGTCTCATCAGCCCCAGCATTTT. Its translation: CASSLSGSHQPQHF.

This clone was seen a handful of times. V gene TRBV5-1 combines with J gene TRBJ1-5, with D perhaps matching TRBD1 (5 bases). Trimming took off 0 bases at V and 7 bases at J, with 14 bases between the two ends. The CDR3 is 15 residues long. Germline CDR1 SGHRS, CDR2 YFSETQ. The CDR3 protein is CASSLGGLLGQPQHF. The DNA for the CDR3 is TGCGCCAGCAGCTTGGGGGGCCTGTTAGGGCAGCCCCAGCATTTT.

This CDR3 reads CASSQPGADTQYF. The CDR3, as DNA: TGTGCCAGCAGCCAACCGGGGGCAGATACGCAGTATTTT. The chain couples TRBV3-1 (or the pseudogene TRBV3-2) to TRBJ2-3; tentative D call: TRBD2 (6 bases). The CDR3 totals 13 residues. V shed 2 bases and J shed 4 bases, with 7 bases lying between them. CDR1 is LGHDT and CDR2 is YNNKEL in the germline V gene (reference sequence).

The genes are TRBV27 and TRBJ2-1; 8 positions match TRBD1. Germline CDR1 MNHEY, CDR2 SMNVEV (reference sequence). V shed 2 bases and J 1 base; nucleotides not matched to a gene: 4. The CDR3 covers 16 residues. CDR3 loop: CASSLRRDRSYNEQFF. CDR3 in DNA: TGTGCCAGCAGTTTAAGGCGGGACAGGTCCTACAATGAGCAGTTCTTC.

The rearrangement links TRBV2 to TRBJ2-4; a possible D gene is TRBD2 (6 bases). V lost 5 bases and J lost 14, with 10 bases in between. CDR3 length equals 10 residues. Germline V lookup: CDR1 SNHLY, CDR2 FYNNEI. Here the CDR3 DNA reads TGTGCCAGCAGTATGGGACTCAAGTACTTC. Its protein is CASSMGLKYF.

V usage is TRBV5-1 and J usage is TRBJ2-1, with 11 bases lining up with TRBD2. The CDR3 has 15 amino acids. Germline V gene lookup returns CDR1 SGHRS and CDR2 YFSETQ. Unmatched junction bases numbered 2, after V lost 4 bases and J lost 2 bases. CDR3 residues: CASSEGLAAYNEQFF. CDR3 in DNA: TGCGCCAGCAGCGAGGGACTAGCGGCCTACAATGAGCAGTTCTTC.

The CDR3 DNA reads as TGTGCCTGGCTTGGGGAAGCGGGGTATACAGATACGCAGTATTTT. This gives the protein CAWLGEAGYTDTQYF. The chain joins TRBV30 to TRBJ2-3; TRBD2 aligns across 7 bases. Trimming took 5 bases from V and 3 from J; bases not matched to a gene: 11. There are 15 residues in the CDR3. CDR1 is GTSNPN, CDR2 SVGIG, per germline (reference sequence).

This clone turned up a few times. The chain uses TRBV19 and TRBJ1-5; D gene ambiguous. With 5 bases removed from V and 5 bases from J, the gap between germline ends came to 13 bases. Germline CDR1 is LNHDA and CDR2 is SQIVND (reference sequence). CDR3 size: 14 residues. The CDR3 sequence is CASSPSYSHQPQHF. In DNA form, the CDR3 reads TGTGCCAGTAGTCCTTCTTACAGCCATCAGCCCCAGCATTTT. The full variable domain, its missing parts supplied by reference TRBV19 and TRBJ1-5, is DGGITQSPKYLFRKEGQNVTLSCEQNLNHDAMYWYRQDPGQGLRLIYYSQIVNDFQKGDIAEGYSVSREKKESFPLTVTSAQKNPTAFYLCASSPSYSHQPQHFGDGTRLSIL.

This chain connects TRBV18 to TRBJ1-6; possible D gene TRBD1, 5 bases. Germline V gives CDR1 KGHSH, CDR2 LQKENI. CDR3 size: 12 residues. The germline V and J ends were trimmed by 6 bases and 9 bases, with 9 bases remaining between them. This CDR3 is CASSDGGSPLHF. CDR3 in DNA: TGTGCCAGCTCCGACGGGGGTTCACCCCTCCACTTT.

This rearrangement joins TRBV28 to TRBJ1-1; D might be TRBD1 (6 bases). Per the germline V gene, CDR1 is MDHEN and CDR2 is SYDVKM. The CDR3 covers 14 residues. Trimming left V 6 bases short and J 2 bases short, with 13 bases between. CDR3 nucleotides: TGTGCCAGCAGACGAGACAGGTTCAACACTGAAGCTTTCTTT. This sequence encodes CASRRDRFNTEAFF.

The CDR3 spells CASSRDSPLGAFF. CDR3 coding DNA: TGTGCCAGCAGCCGTGACAGTCCCTTGGGAGCTTTCTTT. The V and J genes are TRBV3-1 (or the pseudogene TRBV3-2) and TRBJ1-1; D is perhaps TRBD1 (5 bases). The V and J ends lost 4 bases and 10 bases respectively, with 16 bases between them. The CDR3 extends over 13 amino acids. Germline-derived CDR1 and CDR2 are LGHDT and YNNKEL (reference sequence).

The chain combines TRBV19 with TRBJ2-1, with 7 bases matching TRBD1. CDR1 is LNHDA and CDR2 is SQIVND in the germline V gene (reference sequence). Trimming removed 10 bases from V and 7 bases from J; junction bases left unmatched: 7. The CDR3 covers 12 residues. CDR3 DNA: TGTGCCACTCTAGGGGGCTTTAATGAGCAGTTCTTC. Its protein is CATLGGFNEQFF.

The rearrangement links TRBV2 to TRBJ2-5; D is uncertain. CDR3 length: 12 amino acids. V was trimmed by 5 bases and J by 7 bases, leaving 11 bases between them. Germline-derived CDR1 and CDR2 are SNHLY and FYNNEI. CDR3 nucleotide sequence: TGTGCCAGCAGTTGGCAGGTTGGGACCCAGTACTTC. It specifies CASSWQVGTQYF. The full variable domain, its missing parts supplied by reference TRBV2 and TRBJ2-5, is EPEVTQTPSHQVTQMGQEVILRCVPISNHLYFYWYRQILGQKVEFLVSFYNNEISEKSEIFDDQFSVERPDGSNFTLKIRSTKLEDSAMYFCASSWQVGTQYFGPGTRLLVL.